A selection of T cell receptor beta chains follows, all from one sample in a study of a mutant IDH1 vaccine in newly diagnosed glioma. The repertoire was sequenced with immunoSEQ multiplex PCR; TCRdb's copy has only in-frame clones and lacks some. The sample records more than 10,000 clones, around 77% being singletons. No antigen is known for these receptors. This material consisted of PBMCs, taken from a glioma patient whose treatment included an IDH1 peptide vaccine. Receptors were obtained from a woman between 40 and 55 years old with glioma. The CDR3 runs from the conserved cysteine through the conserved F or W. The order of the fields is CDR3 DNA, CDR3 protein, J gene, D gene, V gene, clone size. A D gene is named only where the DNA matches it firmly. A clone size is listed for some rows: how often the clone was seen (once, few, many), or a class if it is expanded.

CDR3 DNA: TGCAGCGTTGAAGAAGGCTCTCAAACCTACGAGCAGTACTTC
CDR3 protein: CSVEEGSQTYEQYF
J gene: TRBJ2-7
D gene: -
V gene: TRBV29-1
clone size: -

CDR3 DNA: TGTGCCAGCAGCGACCAGGGTGAGAGCGGGACTTACTACGAGCAGTACTTC
CDR3 protein: CASSDQGESGTYYEQYF
J gene: TRBJ2-7
D gene: TRBD2
V gene: TRBV9
clone size: -

CDR3 DNA: TGTGCCGGGGCCGGGACTAGCGGGGGAGCAACCGGGGAGCTGTTTTTT
CDR3 protein: CAGAGTSGGATGELFF
J gene: TRBJ2-2
D gene: TRBD2
V gene: TRBV7-9
clone size: -

CDR3 DNA: TGTGCCAGCAGTTGGGACAGGTTGTACGAGCAGTACTTC
CDR3 protein: CASSWDRLYEQYF
J gene: TRBJ2-7
D gene: TRBD1
V gene: TRBV27
clone size: -

CDR3 DNA: TGCGCCAGCAGCGGGGGAGGGGGGGCACATGAAGCTTTCTTT
CDR3 protein: CASSGGGGAHEAFF
J gene: TRBJ1-1
D gene: -
V gene: TRBV5-1
clone size: -

CDR3 DNA: TGTGCCACTGAAGCGTTAATAAGGCAAGAGACCCAGTACTTC
CDR3 protein: CATEALIRQETQYF
J gene: TRBJ2-5
D gene: -
V gene: TRBV28
clone size: -

CDR3 DNA: TGTGCCAGTACTCTCACAGGGGACACTGAAGCTTTCTTT
CDR3 protein: CASTLTGDTEAFF
J gene: TRBJ1-1
D gene: TRBD1
V gene: TRBV19
clone size: -

CDR3 DNA: TGCGCCAGCAGCCCGGGACAGGGACAGCCCCAGCATTTT
CDR3 protein: CASSPGQGQPQHF
J gene: TRBJ1-5
D gene: TRBD1
V gene: TRBV5-1
clone size: once

CDR3 DNA: TGTGCCAGCAGTGTACTTGCGGCCGACAATGAGCAGTTCTTC
CDR3 protein: CASSVLAADNEQFF
J gene: TRBJ2-1
D gene: -
V gene: TRBV2
clone size: -

CDR3 DNA: TGTGCCAGCAGCTTGATGGGAGGGCATCAGCCCCAGCATTTT
CDR3 protein: CASSLMGGHQPQHF
J gene: TRBJ1-5
D gene: -
V gene: TRBV5-4
clone size: once

CDR3 DNA: TGCGCCTACCCGGGACAGTGTATTTTGTTCTTC
CDR3 protein: CAYPGQCILFF
J gene: TRBJ2-1
D gene: TRBD1
V gene: TRBV23-1
clone size: -

CDR3 DNA: TGTGCCACCAGCAGCCTAGGGGGGGGCGAGCAGTACTTC
CDR3 protein: CATSSLGGGEQYF
J gene: TRBJ2-7
D gene: -
V gene: TRBV15
clone size: -

CDR3 DNA: TGTGCCAGCAGCCAAGGCGGGCTAATTAGGCCCGGGGAGCTGTTTTTT
CDR3 protein: CASSQGGLIRPGELFF
J gene: TRBJ2-2
D gene: -
V gene: TRBV14
clone size: -

CDR3 DNA: TGTGCCAGCAGCGGAGTGGGGGCCTTAGATCAGCCCCAGCATTTT
CDR3 protein: CASSGVGALDQPQHF
J gene: TRBJ1-5
D gene: -
V gene: TRBV5-6
clone size: -

CDR3 DNA: TGCGCCAGCAGCCAAGAACTAGCGGGAGTGGGTAGCACAGATACGCAGTATTTT
CDR3 protein: CASSQELAGVGSTDTQYF
J gene: TRBJ2-3
D gene: TRBD2
V gene: TRBV4-3
clone size: -

CDR3 DNA: TGTGCCAGCAGTGAAGCTAGGACCCGCACAGATACGCAGTATTTT
CDR3 protein: CASSEARTRTDTQYF
J gene: TRBJ2-3
D gene: -
V gene: TRBV2
clone size: -

CDR3 DNA: TGCGCCAGCAGCCGGGCCGCGGGGGGAACCTCCTACAATGAGCAGTTCTTC
CDR3 protein: CASSRAAGGTSYNEQFF
J gene: TRBJ2-1
D gene: TRBD2
V gene: TRBV4-3
clone size: -

CDR3 DNA: TGTGCCAGCAGCGTCGACCCTCAAAATCAGCCCCAGCATTTT
CDR3 protein: CASSVDPQNQPQHF
J gene: TRBJ1-5
D gene: -
V gene: TRBV9
clone size: medium-sized